A single sample gave rise to the 21 T cell receptor beta chains below, sequenced in a study of blood T cell repertoires in COVID-19. Profiled with immunoSEQ multiplex PCR; TCRdb holds only in-frame clones, not every one. The data show more than 300,000 clones, about 89% seen once. Input material: peripheral blood. These receptor sequences come from a man aged 18 to 35 who had recovered from COVID-19.

The rearrangement joins TRBV25-1 to TRBJ2-1; D possibly corresponds to TRBD2 (6 bases). Between the trimmed V and J ends, which lost 2 bases and 4 bases, there was a span of 9 bases. CDR1 and CDR2 from the germline V gene are MGHDK and SYGVNS. CDR3 length: 14 residues. The CDR3 DNA reads TGTGCCAGCAGTGAACTAGCGTTATACAATGAGCAGTTCTTC. Its protein product is CASSELALYNEQFF.

V and J are TRBV7-9 and TRBJ2-1; the D gene is possibly TRBD1 (6 bases). The CDR3 is 16 amino acids. Per germline, CDR1 SEHNR and CDR2 FQNEAQ (reference sequence). Trimming cost V 6 bases and J 1 base, with 16 bases left between them. This CDR3 is CASSSSTGLSYNEQFF. Here the CDR3 DNA reads TGTGCCAGCAGTTCATCAACAGGGTTATCCTACAATGAGCAGTTCTTC.

V gene TRBV7-8 combines with J gene TRBJ1-5; 8 positions match TRBD1. Germline V gene lookup returns CDR1 SGHVS and CDR2 FQNEAQ. This CDR3 region has 14 residues. The trim removed 5 bases at V and 5 bases at J, leaving 5 bases unmatched. The CDR3 sequence: CASSLGTGDQPQHF. In nucleotides, the CDR3 is TGTGCCAGCAGCCTAGGGACAGGCGATCAGCCCCAGCATTTT.

J is TRBJ1-1 and V is TRBV10-3, with 8 bases identical to TRBD1. J lost 1 base, V lost 6 bases, and 7 bases had no gene match. CDR1 is ENHRY and CDR2 is SYGVKD in the germline V gene. The CDR3 length is 15 residues. This CDR3 reads CAISSPQGANTEAFF. The CDR3 bases are TGTGCCATCAGCTCCCCCCAGGGGGCGAACACTGAAGCTTTCTTT.

V gene TRBV5-4 combines with J gene TRBJ2-7, with 12 bases fitting TRBD2. V was clipped by 4 bases and J by 1 base; unmatched bases: 3. The CDR3 totals 15 residues. Germline values: CDR1 SGHNT, CDR2 YYREEE (reference sequence). CDR3 residues: CASSPGLAGSYEQYF. In nucleotides, the CDR3 is TGTGCCAGCAGCCCAGGACTAGCGGGGTCCTACGAGCAGTACTTC.

The chain joins TRBV27 to TRBJ1-1, with D maybe TRBD1 (5 bases). The CDR3 runs 16 residues. Germline V gene sequence: CDR1 MNHEY, CDR2 SMNVEV (reference sequence). With 3 bases removed from V and 4 bases from J, the gap between germline ends came to 18 bases. The CDR3 is CASSLMGGRDFTEAFF. For the CDR3, the DNA is TGTGCCAGCAGTTTGATGGGGGGGAGGGATTTCACTGAAGCTTTCTTT.

Here the CDR3 DNA reads TGTGCCAGTAGTATCCCGGACAGGGGGTCCTACAATGAGCAGTTCTTC. This gives the protein CASSIPDRGSYNEQFF. V gene TRBV19 combines with J gene TRBJ2-1; 10 positions match TRBD1. The CDR3 is 16 residues long. V lost 3 bases, J lost 1 base, and 3 bases stayed unmatched. CDR1 is LNHDA, CDR2 SQIVND, per germline (reference sequence).

This chain uses TRBV5-1 with TRBJ2-5; a possible D gene is TRBD1 (5 bases). Between the trimmed V and J ends, which lost 9 bases and 4 bases, there was a span of 19 bases. The CDR3 consists of 14 residues. The germline gives CDR1 SGHRS, CDR2 YFSETQ. CDR3 sequence: CATSLRERGETQYF. The DNA for the CDR3 is TGCGCCACCTCACTCAGGGAAAGGGGAGAGACCCAGTACTTC.

J is TRBJ2-1 and V is TRBV27, with TRBD2 matching 8 bases. The junction had 2 bases not matched to a gene; V was cut back by 7 bases and J by 0 bases. Germline lookup yields CDR1 MNHEY and CDR2 SMNVEV (reference sequence). CDR3 size: 14 residues. The CDR3 region has the DNA TGTGCCAGCAAACGGGGGGGCTCCTACAATGAGCAGTTCTTC. It translates to CASKRGGSYNEQFF.

J is TRBJ1-3 and V is TRBV29-1, with a possible D match to TRBD1 (5 bases). In germline, CDR1 is SQVTM, CDR2 ANQGSEA. V was trimmed by 5 bases and J by 0 bases, leaving 11 bases between them. CDR3 length equals 14 residues. The CDR3 nucleotides read TGCAGCGTTCGGGGACTGATCTCTGGAAACACCATATATTTT. Its translation: CSVRGLISGNTIYF.

This chain connects TRBV29-1 to TRBJ1-1; 7 bases line up with TRBD1. The CDR3 covers 13 residues. The germline gives CDR1 SQVTM, CDR2 ANQGSEA. After removal of 7 bases from V and 1 base from J, the junction contained 6 bases not matched to a gene. The CDR3 spells CSGSGTENTEAFF. Written as DNA, the CDR3 is TGCAGCGGATCCGGGACAGAGAACACTGAAGCTTTCTTT.

The rearrangement links TRBV7-9 to TRBJ2-3, with TRBD1 identical over 11 bases. The trim removed 5 bases at V and 4 bases at J, leaving 5 bases unmatched. The CDR3 covers 15 residues. Germline loops: CDR1 SEHNR, CDR2 FQNEAQ (reference sequence). The CDR3 DNA reads as TGTGCCAGCAGCGAAGGGACAGGGGGATCAGATACGCAGTATTTT. This sequence encodes CASSEGTGGSDTQYF.

The chain carries TRBV7-9 and TRBJ1-3; D is perhaps TRBD1 (5 bases). The CDR3 contains 15 residues. Per the germline V gene, CDR1 is SEHNR and CDR2 is FQNEAQ (reference sequence). V was clipped by 1 base and J by 2 bases, with 9 bases between them. CDR3 loop: CASSLGGTPGNTIYF. The DNA of the CDR3 is TGTGCCAGCAGCTTAGGAGGGACTCCTGGAAACACCATATATTTT.

This clone was detected only once. The chain uses TRBV20-1 and TRBJ2-7; no clear D gene. Germline CDR1 reads DFQATT; CDR2 reads SNEGSKA (reference sequence). V was clipped by 6 bases and J by 4 bases, with 10 bases between them. The CDR3 is 11 amino acids. The CDR3 is CSAPFLYEQYF. The CDR3 coding sequence is TGCAGTGCCCCCTTTCTATACGAGCAGTACTTC.

V gene TRBV9 combines with J gene TRBJ1-2; D remains unclear. CDR1 is SGDLS, CDR2 YYNGEE, per germline. The CDR3 loop spans 14 amino acids. V was trimmed by 0 bases and J by 4 bases, leaving 10 bases between them. The CDR3 region is CASSVERAGYGYTF. The CDR3 DNA reads as TGTGCCAGCAGCGTAGAGAGGGCCGGCTATGGCTACACCTTC.

In this sample, this clone turned up once. The chain is built from TRBV5-1 and TRBJ2-7; possible D gene TRBD1, 6 bases. This CDR3 is built from 13 residues. Germline V CDR1 and CDR2: SGHRS, YFSETQ. V lost 2 bases to trimming and J lost 9 bases, with 15 bases between them. CDR3 DNA: TGCGCCAGCAGCTTCCGGACAGAAGAATCGCAGTACTTC. Translation gives CASSFRTEESQYF.

Here the CDR3 reads CASKGGLGTGAGNEQFF. CDR3 in DNA: TGTGCCAGCAAAGGTGGGCTAGGGACAGGGGCGGGGAATGAGCAGTTCTTC. The chain has TRBV27 and TRBJ2-1; TRBD1 aligns across 10 bases. Trimming at V came to 7 bases and at J to 7 bases, leaving 16 bases not matched to a gene. The germline gives CDR1 MNHEY, CDR2 SMNVEV (reference sequence). There are 17 residues in the CDR3.

To note about this clone: The sample carries other DNA sequences with the same CDR3. This chain uses TRBV5-6 with TRBJ1-5; D unresolved. Looked up from germline, CDR1 is SGHDT and CDR2 is YYEEEE. Trimming cost V 0 bases and J 2 bases, with 3 bases left between them. The CDR3 length is 13 residues. The CDR3 region is CASSLAGNQPQHF. In nucleotides, the CDR3 is TGTGCCAGCAGCTTGGCGGGCAATCAGCCCCAGCATTTT.

The chain combines TRBV7-9 with TRBJ2-1; 12 nucleotides align to TRBD2. The germline gives CDR1 SEHNR, CDR2 FQNEAQ (reference sequence). This CDR3 region has 17 residues. The V and J ends lost 9 bases and 6 bases, in that order; junction bases with no gene match: 15. Written as DNA, the CDR3 is TGTGCCAGTGAGGCGGGGTCTAGCGGGAGGGCCGGCAATGAGCAGTTCTTC. Its protein is CASEAGSSGRAGNEQFF.

V usage is TRBV9 and J usage is TRBJ2-5; 9 nucleotides line up with TRBD1. CDR1 and CDR2 from the germline V gene are SGDLS and YYNGEE. V lost 3 bases to trimming and J lost 3 bases; unmatched junction nucleotides: 6. The CDR3 covers 15 residues. The CDR3 here is CASSGNRDREETQYF. The CDR3 region has the DNA TGTGCCAGCAGCGGAAACCGGGACAGGGAAGAGACCCAGTACTTC. Variable domain in full (rest from reference TRBV9 and TRBJ2-5): DSGVTQTPKHLITATGQRVTLRCSPRSGDLSVYWYQQSLDQGLQFLIQYYNGEERAKGNILERFSAQQFPDLHSELNLSSLELGDSALYFCASSGNRDREETQYFGPGTRLLVL.

V gene TRBV27 combines with J gene TRBJ2-1, with 14 bases that match TRBD2. V lost 5 bases and J lost 5; bases outside the gene matches: 2. The germline gives CDR1 MNHEY, CDR2 SMNVEV (reference sequence). The CDR3 covers 15 residues. The CDR3 region is CASSVGLAGDNEQFF. The CDR3 DNA sequence: TGTGCCAGCAGTGTGGGACTAGCGGGGGACAATGAGCAGTTCTTC.